This T cell receptor beta chain stems from a study of cytomegalovirus exposure and HLA in healthy donors. Whole-study context: Assignment to the Caucasian-associated ancestry cluster applied to more than 75% of the 350 to 500 genotyped donors. Study observations and caveats: When a later analysis compared HLA-associated TCR beta chains with equally common others, the HLA-associated chains turned out to be more clonally expanded and to have lower generation probabilities. Association of a missense DCLRE1C variant with TCR beta V- and J-gene trimming was reported in a later analysis. In vitro experiments confirmed that three CMV-associated chains were specific for CMV antigens.

Use of 60 Vbeta and 13 Jbeta primers characterized the PCR. Assay used: immunoSEQ multiplex PCR; TCRdb lists only in-frame clones, some missing. The data show 85,000 to 100,000 clones, under 80% seen once. This CDR3 contains 14 residues. The J segment lost 3 bases and the V segment lost 1 base, leaving 1 base of the junction unmatched. The germline V gene encodes CDR1 SGHRS and CDR2 YFSETQ. Of note for this clone: Antigen unknown.

The specimen was PBMCs. This TCR was sampled from a woman in her 30s in good health and CMV-seronegative. The chain links TRBV5-1 to TRBJ2-7, with 10 nucleotides matching TRBD2. The CDR3 loop is CASSLTSGIYEQYF. For the CDR3, the DNA is TGCGCCAGCAGCTTGACTAGCGGGATCTACGAGCAGTACTTC.